The 4 T cell receptor beta chains below all came from one sample that was sequenced in a study of cytomegalovirus exposure and HLA in healthy donors. PCR used 60 Vbeta primers and 13 Jbeta primers. This table comes from immunoSEQ multiplex PCR, and its TCRdb copy is limited to in-frame clones, with some not included. This table has some 160,000 clones, around 74% appearing once. The specimen sequenced was PBMCs. The origin of the receptors is a woman in her 30s in good health and CMV-seronegative.

The chain couples TRBV19 to TRBJ1-5, with 7 nucleotides matching TRBD1. This CDR3 comprises 17 residues. J lost 4 bases, V lost 2 bases, and 11 bases had no gene match. CDR1 LNHDA and CDR2 SQIVND come from the germline V gene (reference sequence). The CDR3 loop reads CASSIILRQGPNQPQHF. The CDR3 DNA reads TGTGCCAGTAGTATAATTCTCAGACAGGGCCCTAATCAGCCCCAGCATTTT.

The genes are TRBV4-2 and TRBJ2-7; D might be TRBD2 (5 bases). Looked up from germline, CDR1 is LGHNA and CDR2 is YNFKEQ. The CDR3 is 14 amino acids. Trimming took 0 bases from V and 2 from J, leaving 8 bases between them. CDR3 in amino acids: CASSQDPGTYEQYF. The CDR3 coding sequence is TGTGCCAGCAGCCAAGACCCGGGAACCTACGAGCAGTACTTC.

This clone has only a few counts. The CDR3 region is CAWSVLVQDTQYF. The CDR3 DNA is TGTGCCTGGAGTGTACTAGTACAAGATACGCAGTATTTT. The chain couples TRBV30 to TRBJ2-3, with D tentatively TRBD2 (5 bases). The ends were cut back, 0 bases at V and 5 bases at J, with 9 bases in the middle. Germline V CDR1 and CDR2: GTSNPN, SVGIG (reference sequence). CDR3 length: 13 amino acids.

The chain employs TRBV6-5 and TRBJ2-2; the D gene is possibly TRBD1 (6 bases). This CDR3 is 15 amino acids long. The germline CDR1 and CDR2 sequences are MNHEY and SVGAGI. Trimming removed 7 bases from V and 0 bases from J, with 12 bases in between. The CDR3 is CASTTGPTNTGELFF. DNA of the CDR3: TGTGCCAGCACCACAGGGCCGACGAACACCGGGGAGCTGTTTTTT.